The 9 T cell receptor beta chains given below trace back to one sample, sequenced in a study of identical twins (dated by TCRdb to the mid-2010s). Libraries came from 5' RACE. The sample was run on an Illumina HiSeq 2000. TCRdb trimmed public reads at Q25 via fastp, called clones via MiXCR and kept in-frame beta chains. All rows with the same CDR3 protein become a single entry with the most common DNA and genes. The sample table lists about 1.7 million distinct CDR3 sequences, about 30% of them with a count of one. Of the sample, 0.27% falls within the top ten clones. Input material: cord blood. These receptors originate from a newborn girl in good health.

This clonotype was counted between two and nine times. CDR3 sequence (DNA): TGTGCCAGCAGTTCCCCGGACAGACCTCTTTACGAGCAGTACTTC. This sequence encodes CASSSPDRPLYEQYF. V is TRBV12-3 or TRBV12-4 and J is TRBJ2-7, with a possible D match to TRBD1 (6 bases). The CDR3 extends over 15 amino acids. V was shortened by 4 bases and J by 4 bases, with 17 bases between the two germline ends.

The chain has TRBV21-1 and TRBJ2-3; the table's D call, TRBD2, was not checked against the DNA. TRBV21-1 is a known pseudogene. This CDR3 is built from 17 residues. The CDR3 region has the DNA TGTGCCAGCAGCAAAGCGCGGGTAGCGGGGGGCCGGGATACGCAGTATTTT. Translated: CASSKARVAGGRDTQYF.

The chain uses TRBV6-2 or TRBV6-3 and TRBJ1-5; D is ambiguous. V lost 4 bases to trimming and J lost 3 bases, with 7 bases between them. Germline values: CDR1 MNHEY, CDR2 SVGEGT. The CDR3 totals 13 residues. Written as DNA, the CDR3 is TGTGCCAGCAGTTCGGTACTCAATCAGCCCCAGCATTTT. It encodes CASSSVLNQPQHF.

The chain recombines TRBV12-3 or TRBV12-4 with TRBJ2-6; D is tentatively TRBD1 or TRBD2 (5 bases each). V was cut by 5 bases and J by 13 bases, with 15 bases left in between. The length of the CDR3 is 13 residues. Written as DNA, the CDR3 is TGTGCCAGCAGTCCCGGGACCGCCAGAGTCCTGACTTTC. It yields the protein CASSPGTARVLTF.

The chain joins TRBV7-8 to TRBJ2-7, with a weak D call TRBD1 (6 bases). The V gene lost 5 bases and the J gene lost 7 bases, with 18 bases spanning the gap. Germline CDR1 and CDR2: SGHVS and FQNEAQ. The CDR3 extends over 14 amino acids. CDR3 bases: TGTGCCAGCAGCCACAGGGTCTCTACTTGGGAGCAGTACTTC. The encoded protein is CASSHRVSTWEQYF.

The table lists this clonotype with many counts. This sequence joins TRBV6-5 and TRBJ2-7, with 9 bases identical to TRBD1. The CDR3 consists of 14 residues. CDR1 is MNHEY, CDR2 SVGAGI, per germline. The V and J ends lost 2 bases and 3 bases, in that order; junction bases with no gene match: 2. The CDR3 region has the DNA TGTGCCAGCAGTTACCGGGACAGGGACTACGAGCAGTACTTC. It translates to CASSYRDRDYEQYF.

The CDR3 region is CASSFSPRDSHNEQFF. As DNA, the CDR3 is TGCGCCAGCAGCTTCTCTCCCCGGGACAGCCACAATGAGCAGTTCTTC. The rearrangement links TRBV5-1 to TRBJ2-1; 7 bases match TRBD1. CDR1 and CDR2 from the germline V gene are SGHRS and YFSETQ. Trimming at V came to 2 bases and at J to 5 bases, leaving 10 bases not matched to a gene. This CDR3 is built from 16 residues.

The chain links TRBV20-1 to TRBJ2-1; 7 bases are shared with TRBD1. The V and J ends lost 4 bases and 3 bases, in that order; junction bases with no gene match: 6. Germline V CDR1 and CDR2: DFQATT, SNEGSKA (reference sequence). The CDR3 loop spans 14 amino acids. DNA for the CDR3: TGCAGTGCTAAAAAGGGACAGTTCTACAATGAGCAGTTCTTC. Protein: CSAKKGQFYNEQFF.

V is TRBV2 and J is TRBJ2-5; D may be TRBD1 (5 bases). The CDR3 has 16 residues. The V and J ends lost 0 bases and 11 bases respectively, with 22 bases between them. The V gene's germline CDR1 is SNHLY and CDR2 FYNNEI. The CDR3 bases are TGTGCCAGCAGTGAAGCGGGCAGGGTCTCCTACAATGAGCAGTACTTC. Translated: CASSEAGRVSYNEQYF.